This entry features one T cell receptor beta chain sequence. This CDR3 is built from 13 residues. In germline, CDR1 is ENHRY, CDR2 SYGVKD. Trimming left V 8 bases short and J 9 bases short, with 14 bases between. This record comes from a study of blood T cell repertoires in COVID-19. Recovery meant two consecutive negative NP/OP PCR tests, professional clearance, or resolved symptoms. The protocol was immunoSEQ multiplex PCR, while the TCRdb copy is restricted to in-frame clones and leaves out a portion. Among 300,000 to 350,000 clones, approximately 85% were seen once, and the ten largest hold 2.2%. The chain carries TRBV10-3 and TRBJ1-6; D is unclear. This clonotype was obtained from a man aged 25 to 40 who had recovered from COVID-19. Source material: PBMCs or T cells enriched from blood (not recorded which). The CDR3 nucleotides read TGTGCCATCTCAAGGGAGTATGGTTCACCCCTCCACTTT. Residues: CAISREYGSPLHF.